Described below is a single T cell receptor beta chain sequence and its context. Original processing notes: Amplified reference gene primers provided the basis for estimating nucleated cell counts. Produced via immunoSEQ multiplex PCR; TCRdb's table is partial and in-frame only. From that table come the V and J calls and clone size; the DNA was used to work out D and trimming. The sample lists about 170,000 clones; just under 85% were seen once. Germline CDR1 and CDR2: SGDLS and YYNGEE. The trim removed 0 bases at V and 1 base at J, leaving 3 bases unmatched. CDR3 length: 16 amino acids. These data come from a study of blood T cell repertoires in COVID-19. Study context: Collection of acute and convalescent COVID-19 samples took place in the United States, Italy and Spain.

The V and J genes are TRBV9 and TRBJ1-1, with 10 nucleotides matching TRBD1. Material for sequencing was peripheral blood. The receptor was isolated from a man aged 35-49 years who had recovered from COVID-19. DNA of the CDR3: TGTGCCAGCAGCGTAGGGACAGGGGGGAAGAACACTGAAGCTTTCTTT. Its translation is CASSVGTGGKNTEAFF.